The 4 T cell receptor beta chains below all came from one sample that was sequenced in a study of T cell clonotyping in hematopoietic cell transplantation. Profiled with immunoSEQ multiplex PCR; TCRdb holds only in-frame clones, not every one. This table has about 6,200 clones, 77% appearing once. Sequencing was performed on PBMCs, taken 100 days after allogeneic stem cell transplant. The source of these receptors is a female patient in her 30s who had an allogeneic stem cell transplant, so the T cells may come from the graft donor. Some clones in this sample may be carry-over from other donors' samples.

The chain couples TRBV27 to TRBJ2-7; 8 nucleotides agree with TRBD1. Germline assignment: CDR1 MNHEY and CDR2 SMNVEV (reference sequence). Unmatched junction bases numbered 3, after V lost 6 bases and J lost 2 bases. The CDR3 consists of 13 residues. The CDR3: CASRPTGAYEQYF. CDR3 bases: TGTGCCAGCAGACCGACAGGGGCCTACGAGCAGTACTTC.

This clone was seen a single time. The rearrangement uses TRBV9 and TRBJ1-5; D is unclear. V lost 0 bases and J 3 bases, leaving 7 bases between the germline ends. Germline assignment: CDR1 SGDLS and CDR2 YYNGEE. This CDR3 is built from 14 residues. CDR3 nucleotide sequence: TGTGCCAGCAGCGTAGGGGTTACCAATCAGCCCCAGCATTTT. This gives the protein CASSVGVTNQPQHF.

The table lists this clone with a few counts. The chain carries TRBV4-1 and TRBJ2-3; 9 bases are shared with TRBD2. The CDR3 contains 16 residues. The germline CDR1 and CDR2 sequences are MGHRA and YSYEKL. J was trimmed by 10 bases and V by 0 bases; bases with no gene match: 11. For the CDR3, the DNA is TGCGCCAGCAGCCAAGAGCTAGCGGGGTCCACTCAAGCGCAGTATTTT. Translation gives CASSQELAGSTQAQYF.

The chain is built from TRBV7-2 and TRBJ1-5, with 9 nucleotides matching TRBD1. In germline, CDR1 is SGHTA, CDR2 FQGNSA. After removal of 1 base from V and 4 bases from J, the junction contained 8 bases not matched to a gene. The CDR3 sequence is 17 residues long. The CDR3 region has the DNA TGTGCCAGCAGCTTAGTACCTGGGACAGGGAGTAATCAGCCCCAGCATTTT. As protein: CASSLVPGTGSNQPQHF.